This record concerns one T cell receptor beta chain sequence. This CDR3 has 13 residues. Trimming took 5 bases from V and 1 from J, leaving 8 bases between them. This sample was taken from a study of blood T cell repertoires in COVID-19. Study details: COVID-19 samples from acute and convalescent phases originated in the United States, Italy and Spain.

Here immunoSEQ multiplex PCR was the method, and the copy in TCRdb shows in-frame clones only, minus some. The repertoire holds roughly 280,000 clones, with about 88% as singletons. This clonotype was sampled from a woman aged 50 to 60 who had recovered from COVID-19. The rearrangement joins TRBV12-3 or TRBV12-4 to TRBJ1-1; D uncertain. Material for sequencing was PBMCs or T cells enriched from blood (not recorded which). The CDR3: CASSGSENTEAFF. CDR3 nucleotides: TGTGCCAGCAGTGGCAGCGAGAACACTGAAGCTTTCTTT.